The 25 T cell receptor beta chains given below trace back to one sample, sequenced in a study of blood T cell repertoires in COVID-19. The method was immunoSEQ multiplex PCR; TCRdb's version includes in-frame clones alone and lacks a portion of them. The table has over 300,000 clones, around 90% seen once. Material: peripheral blood. These receptors all stem from a man aged 18 to 30 with active or convalescent COVID-19.

This clone showed up many times. DNA for the CDR3: TGTGCCAGCGGGGTCCGGGGCAATGAGCAGTTCTTC. Translated: CASGVRGNEQFF. The rearrangement joins TRBV2 to TRBJ2-1, with a possible D match to TRBD2 (5 bases). This CDR3 is built from 12 residues. Trimming cost V 8 bases and J 6 bases, with 11 bases left between them. CDR1 and CDR2 (germline): SNHLY, FYNNEI. Together with reference TRBV2 and TRBJ2-1, the CDR3 gives the full variable domain: EPEVTQTPSHQVTQMGQEVILRCVPISNHLYFYWYRQILGQKVEFLVSFYNNEISEKSEIFDDQFSVERPDGSNFTLKIRSTKLEDSAMYFCASGVRGNEQFFGPGTRLTVL.

The V call is TRBV28, the J call TRBJ1-5; the D is unclear. Germline values: CDR1 MDHEN, CDR2 SYDVKM. The CDR3 runs 14 residues. The V and J ends lost 4 bases and 4 bases respectively, with 11 bases between them. The CDR3 here is CASSSTEPNQPQHF. The CDR3 DNA is TGTGCCAGCAGTTCAACAGAACCTAATCAGCCCCAGCATTTT.

This chain joins TRBV15 and TRBJ2-1; perhaps TRBD1 as D (6 bases). The V end lost 0 bases, the J end lost 7 bases, and 13 bases lay between the germline ends. CDR1 and CDR2 from the germline V gene are LNHNV and YYDKDF (reference sequence). CDR3 length: 15 residues. CDR3 region: CATSRDLTGVNEQFF. CDR3 nucleotide sequence: TGTGCCACCAGCAGAGATTTGACAGGAGTAAATGAGCAGTTCTTC.

This clone was counted once. This chain uses TRBV7-3 with TRBJ2-3, with 7 bases identical to TRBD2. With 5 bases clipped from V and 4 bases from J, the junction kept 6 bases outside the gene matches. CDR3 length: 14 amino acids. Germline V gene lookup returns CDR1 SGHTA and CDR2 FQGTGA. The CDR3 bases are TGTGCCAGCAGCAGAGCGGGGTCCCCAGATACGCAGTATTTT. Encoded protein: CASSRAGSPDTQYF.

CDR3 loop: CASSLVNRGVTEAFF. The CDR3 nucleotides are TGTGCCAGCAGCTTAGTTAACAGGGGGGTCACTGAAGCTTTCTTT. J is TRBJ1-1 and V is TRBV7-2, with 8 bases that match TRBD1. Germline CDR1 reads SGHTA; CDR2 reads FQGNSA. The CDR3 spans 15 residues. V shed 1 base and J 4 bases; nucleotides not matched to a gene: 5.

This chain connects TRBV11-1 to TRBJ2-1, with 7 bases identical to TRBD2. Losses at the gene ends were 3 bases for V and 10 bases for J; bases not matched to a gene: 9. CDR3 length: 14 residues. Germline loops: CDR1 SGHAT, CDR2 FQDESV (reference sequence). The CDR3 DNA reads as TGTGCCAGCAGCTTTGGACTAGATGGGGGGGAGCAGTTCTTC. This translates into CASSFGLDGGEQFF.

The chain joins TRBV5-5 to TRBJ2-2; unclear D gene. V lost 3 bases and J 1 base, leaving 7 bases between the germline ends. Looked up from germline, CDR1 is SGHKS and CDR2 is YYEKEE (reference sequence). CDR3 length: 14 residues. CDR3 in amino acids: CASSSRWNTGELFF. The CDR3 bases are TGTGCCAGCAGCTCGCGTTGGAACACCGGGGAGCTGTTTTTT.

The chain uses TRBV6-5 and TRBJ1-6; possibly TRBD1 for D (5 bases). Trimming shortened V by 0 bases and J by 6 bases, and 9 bases separated the two germline ends. The CDR3 sequence is 15 residues long. CDR1 and CDR2 from the germline V gene are MNHEY and SVGAGI. The CDR3 bases are TGTGCCAGCAGTTACTCGGAGGGGCTTAATTCACCCCTCCACTTT. Encoded protein: CASSYSEGLNSPLHF.

The rearrangement joins TRBV2 to TRBJ2-1, with TRBD2 identical over 8 bases. Trimming cost V 8 bases and J 4 bases; bases outside gene matches: 4. Germline CDR1 SNHLY, CDR2 FYNNEI. The CDR3 is 13 residues long. Written as DNA, the CDR3 is TGTGCCAGCGCCGGGGGGGCATACAATGAGCAGTTCTTC. Translation: CASAGGAYNEQFF.

The chain links TRBV11-3 to TRBJ2-7; 9 nucleotides align to TRBD1. V shed 5 bases and J 2 bases; nucleotides not matched to a gene: 10. Germline V lookup: CDR1 SGHNT, CDR2 YENEEA. CDR3 length: 16 amino acids. The CDR3 DNA reads as TGTGCCAGCAGCCCCGGGACAGGGAACGTTCCCTACGAGCAGTACTTC. The encoded protein is CASSPGTGNVPYEQYF.

The V and J genes are TRBV19 and TRBJ1-2; the D gene is possibly TRBD1 (5 bases). V gave up 5 bases and J gave up 4 bases, with 8 bases separating them. This CDR3 region has 12 residues. The germline CDR1 and CDR2 sequences are LNHDA and SQIVND (reference sequence). The CDR3 here is CASSEDIYGYTF. The CDR3 DNA follows: TGTGCCAGTAGTGAGGACATCTATGGCTACACCTTC.

The chain carries TRBV9 and TRBJ2-4; maybe TRBD2 (7 bases). The CDR3 has 17 amino acids. Germline loops: CDR1 SGDLS, CDR2 YYNGEE. Trimming stripped 4 bases from V and 0 bases from J, with 17 bases between. The CDR3 DNA is TGTGCCAGCAGCTCAAAAGGGGGGGATCTAGCCAAAAACATTCAGTACTTC. It translates to CASSSKGGDLAKNIQYF.

The rearrangement links TRBV21-1 to TRBJ1-5; the table's D call TRBD1 went unverified against the DNA. TRBV21-1 is a pseudogene. The CDR3 has 16 amino acids. CDR3 DNA: TGTGCCAGCAGTCACCCAGGCAGGGCCAGCAATCAGCCCCAGCATTTT. Protein product: CASSHPGRASNQPQHF.

The sample holds one count of this clone. This sequence joins TRBV27 and TRBJ1-6; D is perhaps TRBD1 (6 bases). Trimming removed 5 bases from V and 10 bases from J, with 12 bases in between. Germline loops: CDR1 MNHEY, CDR2 SMNVEV (reference sequence). The CDR3 has 13 residues. In DNA form, the CDR3 reads TGTGCCAGCAGTCTCCGGACAGAATCACCCCTCCACTTT. Translated: CASSLRTESPLHF.

The rearrangement uses TRBV29-1 and TRBJ1-1; 7 nucleotides line up with TRBD1. This CDR3 comprises 11 residues. Germline CDR1 is SQVTM and CDR2 is ANQGSEA. The ends lost 7 bases at V and 7 bases at J; junction bases unmatched: 6. CDR3 nucleotides: TGCAGCGCCACAGGGGCCAGTGAAGCTTTCTTT. Its translation: CSATGASEAFF.

The chain couples TRBV25-1 to TRBJ1-6, with 8 bases fitting TRBD1. J lost 8 bases, V lost 2 bases, and 11 bases had no gene match. CDR3 size: 17 residues. Germline V lookup: CDR1 MGHDK, CDR2 SYGVNS. CDR3 sequence (DNA): TGTGCCAGCAGTGAAGGGGGGACAGGTCCGACTGATTCACCCCTCCACTTT. Protein sequence: CASSEGGTGPTDSPLHF.

This clone was seen once. The chain combines TRBV5-8 with TRBJ2-3, with D maybe TRBD1 (5 bases). Germline loops: CDR1 SGHTS, CDR2 YDEGEE. The V end lost 0 bases, the J end lost 2 bases, and 10 bases lay between the germline ends. The CDR3 runs to 15 residues. For the CDR3, the DNA is TGTGCCAGCAGCTTGGATGTCAGGGCCACAGATACGCAGTATTTT. This codes for CASSLDVRATDTQYF.

CDR3 nucleotides: TGTGCCAGCAGCGTAGGTCAGCGTTCCGGCAATGAGCAGTTCTTC. Translated: CASSVGQRSGNEQFF. The chain has TRBV9 and TRBJ2-1; D gene unclear. V was trimmed by 0 bases and J by 6 bases, leaving 13 bases between them. The V gene's germline CDR1 is SGDLS and CDR2 YYNGEE. This CDR3 is 15 amino acids long.

This chain links TRBV30 with TRBJ2-4; D is unresolved. The CDR3 is 13 residues long. The germline V gene encodes CDR1 GTSNPN and CDR2 SVGIG (reference sequence). V lost 2 bases to trimming and J lost 3 bases, with 8 bases between them. The CDR3 spells CAWSTGDKNIQYF. The CDR3 DNA reads as TGTGCCTGGAGTACCGGTGACAAAAACATTCAGTACTTC. Together with reference TRBV30 and TRBJ2-4, the CDR3 gives the full variable domain: SQTIHQWPATLVQPVGSPLSLECTVEGTSNPNLYWYRQAAGRGLQLLFYSVGIGQISSEVPQNLSASRPQDRQFILSSKKLLLSDSGFYLCAWSTGDKNIQYFGAGTRLSVL.

This chain uses TRBV7-2 with TRBJ2-3; 14 bases map to TRBD2. This CDR3 is built from 16 residues. Germline V gives CDR1 SGHTA, CDR2 FQGNSA. V was pared by 5 bases and J by 3 bases, with 4 bases of the junction left unmatched. As DNA, the CDR3 is TGTGCCAGCAGCCCCCGACTAGCGGGGGGGACAGATACGCAGTATTTT. Protein: CASSPRLAGGTDTQYF. The full variable domain, rest sourced from reference TRBV7-2 and TRBJ2-3, is GAGVSQSPSNKVTEKGKDVELRCDPISGHTALYWYRQSLGQGLEFLIYFQGNSAPDKSGLPSDRFSAERTGGSVSTLTIQRTQQEDSAVYLCASSPRLAGGTDTQYFGPGTRLTVL.

This clone was counted a single time. The chain has TRBV7-3 and TRBJ2-3; 8 nucleotides match TRBD1. This CDR3 has 15 amino acids. Germline CDR1 reads SGHTA; CDR2 reads FQGTGA. The V segment lost 5 bases and the J segment 2 bases; nucleotides outside the gene matches: 6. CDR3 sequence: CASSRTGGYTDTQYF. The CDR3 nucleotides read TGTGCCAGCAGCCGAACAGGGGGGTACACAGATACGCAGTATTTT.

This clone was detected only once. This chain uses TRBV6-2 or TRBV6-3 with TRBJ1-5, with 9 bases that match TRBD1. CDR3 length equals 14 residues. V trimming: 5 bases; J trimming: 6 bases; junction bases outside the gene matches: 5. CDR1 and CDR2 from the germline V gene are MNHEY and SVGEGT. CDR3 in DNA: TGTGCCAGCAGTGGACAGGGGATTCGTCAGCCCCAGCATTTT. It yields the protein CASSGQGIRQPQHF.

The rearrangement uses TRBV2 and TRBJ1-5, with D perhaps matching TRBD1 (5 bases). Germline CDR1 is SNHLY and CDR2 is FYNNEI. Trimming removed 4 bases from V and 5 bases from J, with 15 bases in between. This CDR3 has 15 residues. DNA for the CDR3: TGTGCCAGCAGTGGGGACTCCAGGGCGGATCAGCCCCAGCATTTT. Its protein is CASSGDSRADQPQHF.

The CDR3 region has the DNA TGTGCCAGCAGCCGAGGGGGTGACACCATATATTTT. Amino acid sequence: CASSRGGDTIYF. The chain is built from TRBV11-2 and TRBJ1-3; possible D gene TRBD1, 6 bases. The CDR3 loop spans 12 amino acids. Germline CDR1 and CDR2: SGHAT and FQNNGV. The germline V and J ends were trimmed by 5 bases and 8 bases, with 10 bases remaining between them.

The chain has TRBV7-3 and TRBJ2-1; 9 bases agree with TRBD2. This CDR3 comprises 15 residues. Per the germline V gene, CDR1 is SGHTA and CDR2 is FQGTGA. Trimming removed 0 bases from V and 6 bases from J; junction bases left unmatched: 3. The CDR3 DNA reads as TGTGCCAGCAGCTTAACGACTAGCGGCAGCAATGAGCAGTTCTTC. Residues: CASSLTTSGSNEQFF.